This TCR beta chain emerged from a study of graft-versus-host responses after intestinal transplantation (dated by TCRdb to 2020 to 2022). Study-wide context: Multivisceral, liver-intestinal, or isolated intestinal transplants were received by the recipients. Every recipient was given anti-thymocyte globulin induction, followed by around three years of maintenance tacrolimus and steroids. Graft-versus-host and host-versus-graft alloreactive T cell clones were tracked in the graft, circulation and bone marrow after intestinal transplantation using bulk TCR-beta CDR3 sequencing. To identify alloreactive clones, pre-transplant mixed lymphocyte reaction products were sequenced and then compared with unstimulated pre-transplant donor and recipient T cells. The cohort enrolled 20 to 30 intestinal transplant recipients, one of whom was a retransplant, and a few patients without pretransplant specimens were excluded. Donor T cell macrochimerism was defined as a peak of at least 4% donor T cells among recipient peripheral blood mononuclear cells. Instead of going to the commercial service, samples from a few later patients were sequenced in-house on an Illumina MiSeq and processed with MiXCR. Overall study outcomes, separate from this receptor: Early after transplant, peak levels of circulating GvH clones were found to be associated with declines in HvG clones. The conclusions were limited by the relatively low number and heterogeneity of the intestinal transplant patients. GvH clones turned up in recipient bone marrow, with some appearing earlier in ileal mucosa or blood, a pattern consistent with an intestinal mucosal origin. High GvH to HvG T cell clonal ratios were observed in the allografts of patients with donor T cell macrochimerism.

Reading from cysteine to phenylalanine, the CDR3 counts 16 amino acids. Only the CDR3 DNA stays, 48 bases, in frame from base 1. CDR1 and CDR2, looked up from the germline V gene, are SGHTA and FQGTGA. Ends trimmed: V by 2 bases, J by 3 bases; bases unmatched to a gene: 8. Worth noting for this clone: Its antigen is unknown. Per-nucleotide qualities are absent, and no much larger clonotype sits a single base away.

The library was prepared using the immunoSEQ multiplex PCR assay. For most patients, genomic DNA was isolated with the Qiagen DNeasy Blood and Tissue Kit and shipped frozen to Adaptive Biotechnologies for TCR sequencing. High-throughput TCR-beta CDR3 sequencing of genomic DNA from most patients was performed by Adaptive Biotechnologies. The authors' pipeline ran thus. Adaptive's ImmunoSEQ software supplied the TCR sequencing data for 15 to 20 patients, while MiXCR and VDJtools were used to process a few other patients. To correct CD4 versus CD8 sorting errors, sequences present in both subsets at a frequency ratio below 5:1 were removed. CDR3 nucleotide sequences shared by donor and recipient were removed because the origin of these sequences could not be assigned. To count as alloreactive, a clone needed at least 2-fold expansion over unstimulated cells and a minimum CFSE-low frequency of 0.002% (template counts) or 0.001% (read counts). Mappable clones were those detected in sequenced pre-transplant spleen, lymph node, or MLR CFSE-low populations of the donor or recipient. The cumulative frequency of alloreactive clones was calculated as a percentage of all sequences, weighted by copy number. In its TCRdb copy, this immuneACCESS table keeps in-frame sequences only and misses some clones. Where compared with another copy, unresolved V genes explain less than half of these, and the others have no known cause. That table supplies the V and J calls and clone size; D and trimming were determined from the DNA. For this sample there are around 67,000 clones; nearly 85% appear just once. The top ten hold 0.35% to 0.5% of the sample.

The time point tag for this specimen amounts to: cells obtained before transplantation from donor or recipient. CD3+CD4+ and CD3+CD8+ populations were FACS-sorted from unstimulated pre-transplant donor and recipient cells taken from spleen or lymph nodes. This chain is built from TRBV7-3 and TRBJ2-5; 8 bases in between match TRBD1. This receptor was obtained from a human donor who was the organ donor for an intestinal transplant. The sample consisted of unstimulated CD4+ T cells sorted from spleen or lymph node cells, taken before transplant. The bases are TGTGCCAGCAGCTTATTGTCCAGGGGGCAGGAAGAGACCCAGTACTTC. Its protein is CASSLLSRGQEETQYF.